The clone carrying this T cell receptor (beta chain) was found many times. Its target is not known. This sample is part of a study of CD8 T cells in ankylosing spondylitis. General observations from the study: Before this, some motif variants had been reported in reactive arthritis synovial fluid and blood. From matched ankylosing spondylitis synovial fluid, disease-linked clones were reportedly recovered at significantly enriched levels.

TCR beta libraries were made by quantitative 5'-RACE with molecular barcodes. Via MiXCR, TCRdb re-called the 5' RACE reads, giving one row per CDR3 protein. The table has under 150,000 distinct CDR3 sequences, roughly 8.8% seen once; the top ten hold approximately 3.6%. CDR1 and CDR2 from the germline V gene are DFQATT and SNEGSKA (reference sequence). The CDR3 contains 13 residues. V was pared by 4 bases and J by 19 bases, with 11 bases of the junction left unmatched. The sequence was collected from a male donor with ankylosing spondylitis or in good health (not recorded which). The source material was blood, either unsorted or a sorted T cell fraction (not recorded which). The V gene is TRBV20-1, the J gene TRBJ1-6, with 12 positions matching TRBD1. CDR3 residues: CSAIRPGQGAAHF. CDR3 in DNA: TGCAGTGCTATTCGCCCGGGACAGGGGGCGGCTCACTTT.